Detailed here is one T cell receptor (beta chain). No antigen is known for it. The data belong to a study of cytomegalovirus exposure and HLA in healthy donors. Study results and caveats: Reports indicated that the classifier achieved high specificity and sensitivity in diagnosing cytomegalovirus status.

Clones were sequenced by immunoSEQ multiplex PCR, and TCRdb holds only the in-frame ones, with some missing. The table shows roughly 170,000 clones, with around 82% occurring only once. The sequenced sample was PBMCs. This TCR came from a woman aged 18-35 years in good health and CMV-seropositive.

This chain's CDR3 is CASRPGTEGTAFF. The CDR3 coding sequence is TGTGCCAGCAGACCCGGGACAGAGGGAACGGCTTTCTTT. V is TRBV7-3 and J is TRBJ1-1, with 7 bases lining up with TRBD1. The J segment lost 11 bases and the V segment lost 6 bases, leaving 12 bases of the junction unmatched. The CDR3 runs to 13 residues. CDR1 is SGHTA, CDR2 FQGTGA, per germline.